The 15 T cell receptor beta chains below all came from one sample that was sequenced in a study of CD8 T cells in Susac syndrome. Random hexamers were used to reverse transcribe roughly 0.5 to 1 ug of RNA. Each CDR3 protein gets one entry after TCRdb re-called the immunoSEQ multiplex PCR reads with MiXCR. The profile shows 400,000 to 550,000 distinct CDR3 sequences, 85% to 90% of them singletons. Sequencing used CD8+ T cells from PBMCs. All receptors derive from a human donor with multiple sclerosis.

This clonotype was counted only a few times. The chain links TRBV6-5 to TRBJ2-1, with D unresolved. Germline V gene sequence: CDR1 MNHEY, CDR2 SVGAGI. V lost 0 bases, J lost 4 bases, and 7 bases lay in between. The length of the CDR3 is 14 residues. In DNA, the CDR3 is TGTGCCAGCAGTTACTCGTCGCAATACAATGAGCAGTTCTTC. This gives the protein CASSYSSQYNEQFF.

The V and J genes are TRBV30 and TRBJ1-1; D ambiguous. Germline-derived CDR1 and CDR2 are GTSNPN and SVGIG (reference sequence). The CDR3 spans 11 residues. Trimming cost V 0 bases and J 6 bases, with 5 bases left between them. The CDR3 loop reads CAWSVVPEAFF. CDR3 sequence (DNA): TGTGCCTGGAGTGTTGTTCCTGAAGCTTTCTTT.

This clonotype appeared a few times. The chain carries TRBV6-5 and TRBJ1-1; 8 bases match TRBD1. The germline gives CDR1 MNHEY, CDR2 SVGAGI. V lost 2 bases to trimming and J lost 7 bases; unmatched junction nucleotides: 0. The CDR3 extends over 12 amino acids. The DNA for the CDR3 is TGTGCCAGCAGTTACGGACAGGGTGAAGCTTTCTTT. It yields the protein CASSYGQGEAFF.

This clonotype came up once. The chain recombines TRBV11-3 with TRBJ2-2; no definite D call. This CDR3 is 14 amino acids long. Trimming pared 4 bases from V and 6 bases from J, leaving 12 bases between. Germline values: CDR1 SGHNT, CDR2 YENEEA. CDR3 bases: TGTGCCAGCAGCTCCCAGAGGTCTGCCGGGGAGCTGTTTTTT. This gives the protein CASSSQRSAGELFF.

CDR3 sequence (DNA): TGCGCCAGCAGCCAAGATCCCTACACTGAAGCTTTCTTT. Translation: CASSQDPYTEAFF. The V gene is TRBV4-1, the J gene TRBJ1-1; D is ambiguous. The CDR3 runs 13 residues. V lost 0 bases to trimming and J lost 3 bases, with 5 bases between them. Germline V gene data show CDR1 as MGHRA and CDR2 as YSYEKL.

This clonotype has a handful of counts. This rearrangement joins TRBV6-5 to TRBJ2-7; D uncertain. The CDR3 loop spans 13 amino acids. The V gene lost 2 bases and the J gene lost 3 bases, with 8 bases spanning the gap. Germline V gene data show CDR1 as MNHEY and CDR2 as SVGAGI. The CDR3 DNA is TGTGCCAGCAGTTACGGGCCTGACTACGAGCAGTACTTC. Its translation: CASSYGPDYEQYF.

CDR3 loop: CASSLGGGEGSYEQYF. The CDR3 DNA sequence: TGCGCCAGCAGCTTGGGGGGAGGCGAGGGCTCCTACGAGCAGTACTTC. This rearrangement joins TRBV5-1 to TRBJ2-7, with D tentatively TRBD2 (6 bases). Trimming shortened V by 0 bases and J by 0 bases, and 13 bases separated the two germline ends. The germline V gene encodes CDR1 SGHRS and CDR2 YFSETQ. This CDR3 is 16 amino acids long.

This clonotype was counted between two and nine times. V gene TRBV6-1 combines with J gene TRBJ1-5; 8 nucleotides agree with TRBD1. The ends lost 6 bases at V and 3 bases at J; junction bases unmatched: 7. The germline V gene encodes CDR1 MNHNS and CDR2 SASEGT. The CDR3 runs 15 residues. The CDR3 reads CASSSGQGHNQPQHF. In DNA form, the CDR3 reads TGTGCCAGCAGCTCCGGACAGGGCCACAATCAGCCCCAGCATTTT.

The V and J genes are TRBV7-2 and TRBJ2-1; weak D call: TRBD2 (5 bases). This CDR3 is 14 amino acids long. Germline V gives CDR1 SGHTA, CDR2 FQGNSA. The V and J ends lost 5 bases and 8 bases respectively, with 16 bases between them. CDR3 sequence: CASSPSGPAHEQFF. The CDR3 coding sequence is TGTGCCAGCAGCCCCAGCGGCCCGGCCCATGAGCAGTTCTTC. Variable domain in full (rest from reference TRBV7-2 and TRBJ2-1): GAGVSQSPSNKVTEKGKDVELRCDPISGHTALYWYRQSLGQGLEFLIYFQGNSAPDKSGLPSDRFSAERTGGSVSTLTIQRTQQEDSAVYLCASSPSGPAHEQFFGPGTRLTVL.

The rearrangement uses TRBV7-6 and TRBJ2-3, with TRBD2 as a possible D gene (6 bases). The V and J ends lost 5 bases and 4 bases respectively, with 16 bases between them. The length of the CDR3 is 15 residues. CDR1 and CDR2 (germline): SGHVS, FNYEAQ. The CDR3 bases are TGTGCCAGCAGCCAAGCGTGGGGCGGGGCAGATACGCAGTATTTT. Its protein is CASSQAWGGADTQYF.

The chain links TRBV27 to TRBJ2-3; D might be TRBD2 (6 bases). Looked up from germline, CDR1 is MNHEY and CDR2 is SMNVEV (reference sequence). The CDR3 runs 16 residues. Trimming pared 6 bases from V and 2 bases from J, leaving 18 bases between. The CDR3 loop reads CASRHRDLRLTDTQYF. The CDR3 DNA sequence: TGTGCCAGCAGGCACCGGGACTTAAGACTCACAGATACGCAGTATTTT.

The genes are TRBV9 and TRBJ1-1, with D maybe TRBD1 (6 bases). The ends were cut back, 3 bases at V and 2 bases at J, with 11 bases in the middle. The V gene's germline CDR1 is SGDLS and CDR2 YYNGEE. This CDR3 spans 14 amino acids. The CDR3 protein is CASSAGHQNTEAFF. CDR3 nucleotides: TGTGCCAGCAGCGCGGGACATCAAAACACTGAAGCTTTCTTT.

The CDR3, as DNA: TGTGCCCAGCAGGGGAACTACGAGCAGTACTTC. Protein: CAQQGNYEQYF. The chain links TRBV30 to TRBJ2-7, with TRBD1 as a possible D gene (6 bases). V dropped 8 bases and J dropped 3 bases, with 11 bases sitting between them. The germline V gene encodes CDR1 GTSNPN and CDR2 SVGIG (reference sequence). The CDR3 length is 11 residues.

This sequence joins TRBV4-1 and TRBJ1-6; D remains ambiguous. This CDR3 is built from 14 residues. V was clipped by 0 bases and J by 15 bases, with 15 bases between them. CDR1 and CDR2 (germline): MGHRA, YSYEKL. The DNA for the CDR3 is TGCGCCAGCAGCCAAGAGGCAGAGGTTCGTATCCTCCACTTT. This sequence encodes CASSQEAEVRILHF.

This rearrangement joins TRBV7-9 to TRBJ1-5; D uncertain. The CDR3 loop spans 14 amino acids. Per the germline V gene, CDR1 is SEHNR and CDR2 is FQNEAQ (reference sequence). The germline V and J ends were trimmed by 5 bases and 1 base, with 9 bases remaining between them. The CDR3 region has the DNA TGTGCCAGCAGCGGTGGGCAGAGCAATCAGCCCCAGCATTTT. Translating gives CASSGGQSNQPQHF.